The clone carrying this TCR beta chain has just a few counts. Its antigen is undetermined. The record originates from a study of T cells after yellow fever vaccination. Germline V gives CDR1 SGHDT, CDR2 YYEEEE. This CDR3 contains 16 residues. V lost 2 bases to trimming and J lost 2 bases, with 14 bases between them. The authors made TCR cDNA by 5'RACE template switching, adding a universal primer site and UMIs. Via MiXCR, TCRdb re-called the 5' RACE reads, giving one row per CDR3 protein. The sample includes 500,000 to 550,000 distinct CDR3 sequences, 21% of them seen just once. General study results and limits: Abundant clonotypes from the bulk population could have been carried over as contaminants into FACS-sorted repertoires.

The input for sequencing was PBMCs, taken 21 days after the first yellow fever vaccination. This receptor was obtained from a man between 18 and 29 years old who received the YFV17D yellow fever vaccine. The chain joins TRBV5-6 to TRBJ2-4; perhaps TRBD1 as D (6 bases). CDR3 bases: TGTGCCAGCAGCTTAACAGGGCCGGGGACCAAAAACATTCAGTACTTC. The encoded protein is CASSLTGPGTKNIQYF.